One sample yielded the 23 T cell receptor beta chains listed below, sequenced in a study of Graves' ophthalmopathy and Graves' hyperthyroidism. Amplified TCR beta CDR3 regions were obtained using RNA transcripts as template. Scientists carried out first-round RT-PCR using HTBI primers and then a second-round multiplex PCR. Using its own MiXCR run on the multiplex PCR reads, TCRdb lists one record per CDR3 protein. The table lists 450,000 or so distinct CDR3 sequences, about 15% of them singletons, with approximately 9.8% in the top ten. Specimen: blood. The receptors derive from a woman between 25 and 40 years old with Graves' ophthalmopathy.

DNA for the CDR3: TGCAGTGCCCTCCCAGGGCGGGGGGTAGTCAACCAAGAGACCCAGTACTTC. This gives the protein CSALPGRGVVNQETQYF. The gene calls are TRBV20-1 and TRBJ2-5; 8 bases are a match to TRBD2. The CDR3 has 17 residues. The V gene's germline CDR1 is DFQATT and CDR2 SNEGSKA (reference sequence). Trimming at V came to 6 bases and at J to 0 bases, leaving 15 bases not matched to a gene.

The chain carries TRBV6-1 and TRBJ2-7; D is ambiguous. Trimming removed 7 bases from V and 2 bases from J, with 15 bases in between. Germline V gene sequence: CDR1 MNHNS, CDR2 SASEGT. The CDR3 covers 14 residues. The CDR3 here is CASMQYTVAYEQYF. The CDR3 DNA follows: TGTGCCAGCATGCAGTATACAGTAGCCTACGAGCAGTACTTC.

This clonotype was seen repeatedly, ten times or more. This rearrangement joins TRBV12-5 to TRBJ1-1; D gene unclear. The CDR3 is made up of 13 amino acids. The germline gives CDR1 LGHNT, CDR2 FRNRAP. The V end was cut by 1 base, the J end by 0 bases, with 3 bases between. As DNA, the CDR3 is TGTGCTAGTGGTTTGGAGCTGAACACTGAAGCTTTCTTT. This encodes CASGLELNTEAFF.

This clonotype was detected ten times or more. V gene TRBV6-5 combines with J gene TRBJ1-5; D perhaps matches TRBD1 (5 bases). With 6 bases removed from V and 6 bases from J, the gap between germline ends came to 12 bases. CDR1 is MNHEY and CDR2 is SVGAGI in the germline V gene. The CDR3 consists of 13 residues. As DNA, the CDR3 is TGTGCCAGCAGCTCCACGAGGGGTCAGCCCCAGCATTTT. Translating gives CASSSTRGQPQHF.

This clonotype was picked up many times. This chain joins TRBV10-3 and TRBJ1-1; 7 bases line up with TRBD1. CDR3 size: 14 residues. V lost 6 bases and J lost 6; bases outside the gene matches: 10. The V gene's germline CDR1 is ENHRY and CDR2 SYGVKD. The CDR3 loop is CAIRKTGPEAEAFF. CDR3 DNA: TGTGCCATCAGGAAGACAGGGCCTGAGGCTGAAGCTTTCTTT.

This clonotype appeared many times. The chain couples TRBV28 to TRBJ1-2; D may be TRBD1 (6 bases). The ends were cut back, 8 bases at V and 2 bases at J, with 18 bases in the middle. Germline lookup yields CDR1 MDHEN and CDR2 SYDVKM. The CDR3 totals 15 residues. Here the CDR3 reads CASLSGALRNYGYTF. The CDR3 nucleotides read TGTGCCAGCCTTTCGGGGGCGCTAAGGAACTATGGCTACACCTTC.

This clonotype occurred many times. This chain connects TRBV15 to TRBJ2-2; a weak D match, TRBD2 (5 bases). CDR3 length: 13 residues. CDR1 LNHNV and CDR2 YYDKDF come from the germline V gene (reference sequence). Trimming stripped 1 base from V and 10 bases from J, with 10 bases between. The CDR3 sequence: CATSRGLAMELFF. The CDR3 DNA sequence: TGTGCCACCAGCAGAGGCCTAGCTATGGAGCTGTTTTTT.

This clonotype was seen at least ten times. The rearrangement links TRBV10-3 to TRBJ2-7; 9 bases line up with TRBD1. This CDR3 has 13 amino acids. The V segment lost 3 bases and the J segment 7 bases; nucleotides outside the gene matches: 4. The germline gives CDR1 ENHRY, CDR2 SYGVKD. The CDR3 coding sequence is TGTGCCATCAGTGAAACAGGGGGCGAGGAGCAGTACTTC. Translated: CAISETGGEEQYF.

Many counts were recorded for this clonotype. The CDR3 spells CASRLGGPQNIQYF. The CDR3 DNA follows: TGTGCCAGCAGATTGGGGGGGCCACAAAACATTCAGTACTTC. The V gene is TRBV7-2, the J gene TRBJ2-4; D is possibly TRBD2 (7 bases). The V and J ends lost 6 bases and 5 bases respectively, with 14 bases between them. The CDR3 contains 14 residues. Germline CDR1 and CDR2: SGHTA and FQGNSA.

This clonotype came up many times. This chain links TRBV9 with TRBJ2-7, with a tentative D call TRBD2 (5 bases). The ends were cut back, 0 bases at V and 6 bases at J, with 16 bases in the middle. The germline gives CDR1 SGDLS, CDR2 YYNGEE. The length of the CDR3 is 15 residues. CDR3 in amino acids: CASSVGPVGEGEQYF. The CDR3 bases are TGTGCCAGCAGCGTAGGGCCAGTAGGCGAGGGCGAGCAGTACTTC.

This clonotype was seen a handful of times. The chain is built from TRBV4-1 and TRBJ2-7; maybe TRBD1 (6 bases). The germline gives CDR1 MGHRA, CDR2 YSYEKL. V was pared by 4 bases and J by 6 bases, with 13 bases between. This CDR3 has 13 residues. The chain's CDR3 is CASSLGGGIEQYF. As DNA, the CDR3 is TGCGCCAGCAGCCTTGGGGGCGGAATCGAGCAGTACTTC.

This clonotype was seen ten or more times. The chain couples TRBV5-1 to TRBJ1-5; D may be TRBD1 (5 bases). The CDR3 covers 14 residues. The V and J ends lost 5 bases and 3 bases respectively, with 12 bases between them. Per the germline V gene, CDR1 is SGHRS and CDR2 is YFSETQ. CDR3 in amino acids: CASSPWGNNQPQHF. The CDR3 DNA reads as TGCGCCAGCAGTCCCTGGGGGAACAATCAGCCCCAGCATTTT.

Many counts were recorded for this clonotype. The genes are TRBV19 and TRBJ1-3, with TRBD1 as a possible D gene (6 bases). Germline CDR1 LNHDA, CDR2 SQIVND (reference sequence). The CDR3 totals 15 residues. Trimming shortened V by 5 bases and J by 4 bases, and 15 bases separated the two germline ends. CDR3 protein: CASSARGAPGNTIYF. CDR3 nucleotides: TGTGCCAGTAGTGCCAGGGGCGCCCCCGGAAACACCATATATTTT.

The chain uses TRBV28 and TRBJ1-6; a weak D match, TRBD1 (5 bases). The CDR3 consists of 13 residues. V lost 8 bases, J lost 3 bases, and 8 bases lay in between. Germline V gene sequence: CDR1 MDHEN, CDR2 SYDVKM. CDR3 region: CASDSLYNSPLHF. The CDR3 DNA reads TGTGCCAGCGACAGTCTCTATAATTCACCCCTCCACTTT.

This clonotype was recorded many times. The V gene is TRBV20-1, the J gene TRBJ2-7; 8 bases agree with TRBD1. The V and J ends lost 7 bases and 4 bases, in that order; junction bases with no gene match: 9. CDR3 length: 13 amino acids. From germline, CDR1 is DFQATT and CDR2 SNEGSKA (reference sequence). The CDR3 DNA reads as TGCAGTGTACCGGAAGACAGGGGATACGAGCAGTACTTC. Amino acid sequence: CSVPEDRGYEQYF.

This clonotype showed up many times. V and J are TRBV27 and TRBJ1-1; 7 positions match TRBD1. Germline-derived CDR1 and CDR2 are MNHEY and SMNVEV (reference sequence). There are 13 residues in the CDR3. J lost 4 bases, V lost 3 bases, and 2 bases had no gene match. The CDR3 loop reads CASSFGTVTEAFF. CDR3 coding DNA: TGTGCCAGCAGTTTCGGGACAGTCACTGAAGCTTTCTTT.

This clonotype has a count of ten or more. The CDR3 DNA follows: TGCGCCCCCTGTCCCGTACTTCAAGAGACCCAGTACTTC. Translation: CAPCPVLQETQYF. This sequence joins TRBV10-2 and TRBJ2-5; no clear D. The germline CDR1 and CDR2 sequences are WSHSY and SAAADI. The CDR3 contains 13 residues. Trimming took off 11 bases at V and 2 bases at J, with 15 bases between the two ends.

This clonotype was counted many times. V is TRBV20-1 and J is TRBJ2-5; 9 bases are shared with TRBD2. CDR1 DFQATT and CDR2 SNEGSKA come from the germline V gene (reference sequence). This CDR3 is 13 amino acids long. With V trimmed by 6 bases and J by 2 bases, 4 bases remained unmatched. CDR3 bases: TGCAGTGCCGGCGGGGGGGTACAAGAGACCCAGTACTTC. This translates into CSAGGGVQETQYF.

This clonotype was seen repeatedly, ten times or more. The rearrangement uses TRBV7-9 and TRBJ2-7; 8 bases are a match to TRBD1. Trimming took 5 bases from V and 6 from J; bases not matched to a gene: 9. Germline V gene sequence: CDR1 SEHNR, CDR2 FQNEAQ (reference sequence). The CDR3 spans 14 residues. This CDR3 reads CASSVGTGYREQYF. Written as DNA, the CDR3 is TGTGCCAGCAGCGTCGGGACAGGCTACCGCGAGCAGTACTTC.

This clonotype was observed many times. V and J are TRBV2 and TRBJ2-7; D perhaps matches TRBD2 (5 bases). V lost 1 base and J lost 5, with 9 bases in between. The germline V gene encodes CDR1 SNHLY and CDR2 FYNNEI. This CDR3 has 13 residues. This CDR3 reads CASSEGTRHEQYF. The CDR3 DNA follows: TGTGCCAGCAGTGAAGGGACTCGCCACGAGCAGTACTTC.

This clonotype has just a few counts. The gene calls are TRBV28 and TRBJ1-6; TRBD1 agrees at 9 bases. Germline CDR1 is MDHEN and CDR2 is SYDVKM. Unmatched junction bases numbered 7, after V lost 4 bases and J lost 3 bases. This CDR3 has 17 residues. The CDR3 coding sequence is TGTGCCAGCAGTTATAGGGACAGGGATTTCTATAATTCACCCCTCCACTTT. Protein product: CASSYRDRDFYNSPLHF. The complete variable domain, with remaining parts taken from reference TRBV28 and TRBJ1-6, reads DVKVTQSSRYLVKRTGEKVFLECVQDMDHENMFWYRQDPGLGLRLIYFSYDVKMKEKGDIPEGYSVSREKKERFSLILESASTNQTSMYLCASSYRDRDFYNSPLHFGNGTRLTVT.

This clonotype was detected ten times or more. The rearrangement links TRBV5-1 to TRBJ1-6, with a possible D match to TRBD1 (6 bases). The germline V and J ends were trimmed by 0 bases and 7 bases, with 17 bases remaining between them. Germline CDR1 SGHRS, CDR2 YFSETQ. The CDR3 runs 17 residues. The CDR3 DNA is TGCGCCAGCAGCTTGGATTTCGCAGGGGAATACAATTCACCCCTCCACTTT. Translating it yields CASSLDFAGEYNSPLHF.

This clonotype has at least ten counts. This chain joins TRBV2 and TRBJ2-2; 9 nucleotides align to TRBD2. The length of the CDR3 is 15 residues. Germline CDR1 and CDR2: SNHLY and FYNNEI. V was pared by 6 bases and J by 0 bases, with 2 bases of the junction left unmatched. The CDR3 loop reads CASRRLAANTGELFF. The DNA for the CDR3 is TGTGCCAGCAGGCGACTAGCGGCGAACACCGGGGAGCTGTTTTTT.